This TCR beta chain was sequenced for a study of monozygotic twins with inflammatory bowel disease. A word on this clonotype: The antigen is unknown.

The CDR3 has 15 amino acids. Per the germline V gene, CDR1 is SGHRS and CDR2 is YFSETQ. Findings of the study overall: TCRbeta inverse Simpson diversity was decreased in IBD patients versus healthy co-twins.

TCRdb reprocessed the 5' RACE reads, keeping one entry per CDR3 protein, no DNA. Recorded here are some 440,000 distinct CDR3 sequences; the top ten clones represent more than 2%. J is TRBJ2-1 and V is TRBV5-1; without DNA, the TCRdb call of TRBD2 cannot be checked. The specimen sequenced was blood. This clonotype was obtained from a human donor with ulcerative colitis or Crohn's disease, or a healthy co-twin of an affected twin (not recorded which). Here the CDR3 reads CASSKTSGGPNEQFF.